This T cell receptor (beta chain) was sequenced in a study of cytomegalovirus exposure and HLA in healthy donors. Overall study context: The 120 validation repertoires used the same platform as the roughly 700 first-cohort repertoires (as reported by a later analysis).

Study-level points and caveats: The authors enumerated 164 TCR beta chains as linked to cytomegalovirus. Researchers reported that three CMV-associated chains were confirmed in vitro as CMV antigen-specific.

Regarding this clone: The antigen is not known.

The protocol was immunoSEQ multiplex PCR, while the TCRdb copy is restricted to in-frame clones and leaves out a portion. This table holds 150,000 to 180,000 clones, around 84% found once. This CDR3 has 14 residues. The V and J ends lost 0 bases and 6 bases respectively, with 9 bases between them. Germline CDR1 and CDR2: SGHAT and FQNNGV. Sequenced material: PBMCs. The V call is TRBV11-2, the J call TRBJ1-5; tentative D call: TRBD1 (6 bases). The clonotype comes from a human donor in good health. The CDR3 reads CASSLDQGFQPQHF. In DNA form, the CDR3 reads TGTGCCAGCAGCTTAGATCAGGGGTTTCAGCCCCAGCATTTT.